This record looks at one T cell receptor (beta chain) sequence and its context. Its target is unknown. This may arise from a read error, as a much more abundant clone is one base away. The entry originates in a study of regulatory T cells in long-lasting Graves disease. Study findings and constraints: Rather than thyroid tissue, only peripheral blood underwent study.

Specified time point: persistent/refractory GD, antithyroid drugs over 5 years with positive TRAb. Construction of the TCR library relied on RNA isolated from PBMCs. Xi'an, China, was home to the endocrinology department that provided patients. V lost 4 bases and J 7 bases, leaving 17 bases between the germline ends. The germline V gene encodes CDR1 GTSNPN and CDR2 SVGIG (reference sequence). The CDR3 is 14 residues long. For TCR beta, libraries came from iRepertoire HTBI primers and Arm-PCR of CDR3 regions. MiXCR was run by TCRdb on the multiplex PCR reads, yielding one entry per CDR3 protein. Here the sample spans nearly 350,000 distinct CDR3 sequences, around 19% being singletons.

The source of this sequence is a female donor with Graves disease. This chain links TRBV30 with TRBJ1-5; D is unresolved. The sample in question was peripheral blood mononuclear cells (PBMCs), obtained when the disease was refractory, from a patient treated with antithyroid drugs. CDR3 coding DNA: TGTGCCTGGACTCATCAAGGTGGGAGACAGCCCCAGCATTTT. Translating it yields CAWTHQGGRQPQHF.